This T cell receptor (beta chain) was retrieved from a study of T cells in narcolepsy. Looking at the study overall: Patients with NT1 or NT2 and healthy control donors were enrolled. General observations from the study: HCRT-specific and TRIB2-specific autoreactive clonotypes appeared among same-patient CSF and blood CD4+ clonotypes. Blood of same and different patients, but not healthy controls, reportedly held recurring autoreactive clonotypes. No autoreactive T cell clone sequences appeared in some memory CD4+ repertoires.

Assay: immunoSEQ multiplex PCR; the TCRdb copy retains only in-frame clones and omits some. The sample holds roughly 30,000 clones; less than 85% are singletons and the top ten take 5% to 8.5%. As to this clone: Antigen unknown.

Looked up from germline, CDR1 is SGHTA and CDR2 is FQGNSA. V gave up 4 bases and J gave up 2 bases, with 4 bases separating them. The CDR3 contains 12 residues. The sequence came from a human donor in good health. Sequenced: memory (CD45RA-) CD4+ T cells from blood. This chain connects TRBV7-2 to TRBJ2-3; D unclear. The CDR3 nucleotides read TGTGCCAGCAGCTCATTCACAGATACGCAGTATTTT. Encoded protein: CASSSFTDTQYF.